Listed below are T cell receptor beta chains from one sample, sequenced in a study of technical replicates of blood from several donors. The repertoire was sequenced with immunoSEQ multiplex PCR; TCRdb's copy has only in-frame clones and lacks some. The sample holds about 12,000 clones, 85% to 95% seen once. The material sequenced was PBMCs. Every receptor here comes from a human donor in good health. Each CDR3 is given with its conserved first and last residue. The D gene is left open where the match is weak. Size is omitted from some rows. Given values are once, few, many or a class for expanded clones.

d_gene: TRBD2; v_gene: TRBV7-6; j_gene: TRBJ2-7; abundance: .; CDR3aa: CASSLVVAGENEQYF; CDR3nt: TGTGCCAGCAGCTTAGTTGTAGCGGGAGAAAACGAGCAGTACTTC
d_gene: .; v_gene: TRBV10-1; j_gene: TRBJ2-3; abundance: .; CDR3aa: CASSESRNADTQYF; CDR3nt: TGCGCCAGCAGTGAGTCCAGGAACGCAGATACGCAGTATTTT
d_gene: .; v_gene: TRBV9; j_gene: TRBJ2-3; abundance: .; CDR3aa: CASSVEGVGWDTQYF; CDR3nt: TGTGCCAGCAGCGTAGAAGGGGTCGGCTGGGATACGCAGTATTTT
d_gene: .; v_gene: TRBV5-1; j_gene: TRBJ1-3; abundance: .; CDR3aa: CASSLTGTGNTIYF; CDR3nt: TGCGCCAGCAGCTTGACAGGGACTGGAAACACCATATATTTT
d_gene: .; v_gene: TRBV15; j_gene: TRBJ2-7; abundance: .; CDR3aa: CATSRGGAPYSYEQYF; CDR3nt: TGTGCCACCAGCAGAGGGGGAGCCCCCTACTCCTACGAGCAGTACTTC
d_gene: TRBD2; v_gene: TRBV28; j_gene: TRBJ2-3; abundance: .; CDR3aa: CASSLAGGPDTQYF; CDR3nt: TGTGCCAGCAGTCTAGCGGGAGGGCCAGATACGCAGTATTTT
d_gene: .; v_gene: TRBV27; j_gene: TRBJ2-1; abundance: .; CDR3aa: CASSFAGRNNEQFF; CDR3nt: TGTGCCAGCAGTTTCGCAGGGAGGAACAATGAGCAGTTCTTC
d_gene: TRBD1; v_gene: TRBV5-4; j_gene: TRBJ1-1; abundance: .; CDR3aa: CASSRQGENTEAFF; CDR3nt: TGTGCCAGCAGCCGACAGGGGGAGAACACTGAAGCTTTCTTT
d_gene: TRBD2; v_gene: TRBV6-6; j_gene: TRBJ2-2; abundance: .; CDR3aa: CASSSWPAGGPGELFF; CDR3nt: TGTGCCAGCAGCTCCTGGCCAGCGGGAGGTCCCGGGGAGCTGTTTTTT
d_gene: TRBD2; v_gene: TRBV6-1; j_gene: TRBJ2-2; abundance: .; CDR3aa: CASGEGANTGELFF; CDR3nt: TGTGCCAGTGGGGAGGGCGCGAACACCGGGGAGCTGTTTTTT
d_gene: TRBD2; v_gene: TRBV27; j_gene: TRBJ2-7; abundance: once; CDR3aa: CASRRGGANYEQYF; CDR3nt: TGTGCCAGCAGACGGGGGGGGGCGAATTACGAGCAGTACTTC
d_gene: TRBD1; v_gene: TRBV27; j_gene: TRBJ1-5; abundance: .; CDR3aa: CASSPVYTGANQPQHF; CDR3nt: TGTGCCAGCAGCCCAGTTTACACAGGGGCCAATCAGCCCCAGCATTTT
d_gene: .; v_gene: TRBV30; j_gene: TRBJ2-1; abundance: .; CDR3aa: CAWSVWGGTYNEQFF; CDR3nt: TGTGCCTGGAGTGTATGGGGAGGGACATACAATGAGCAGTTCTTC
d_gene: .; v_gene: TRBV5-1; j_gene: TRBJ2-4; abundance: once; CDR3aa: CASSDGGPGNIQYF; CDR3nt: TGCGCCAGCAGCGATGGGGGCCCCGGAAACATTCAGTACTTC
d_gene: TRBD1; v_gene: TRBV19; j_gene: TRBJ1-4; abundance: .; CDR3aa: CASSIERTGYQNEKLFF; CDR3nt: TGTGCCAGTAGTATAGAAAGGACAGGGTACCAGAATGAAAAACTGTTTTTT
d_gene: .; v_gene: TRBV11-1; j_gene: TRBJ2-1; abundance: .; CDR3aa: CASSFERTANEQFF; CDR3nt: TGTGCCAGCAGCTTTGAACGGACAGCAAATGAGCAGTTCTTC
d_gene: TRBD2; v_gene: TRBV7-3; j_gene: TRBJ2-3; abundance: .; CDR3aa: CASSLREGDTQYF; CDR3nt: TGTGCCAGCAGCTTACGGGAGGGGGATACGCAGTATTTT
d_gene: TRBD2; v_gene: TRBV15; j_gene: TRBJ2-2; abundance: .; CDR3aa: CATRRLAGNTGELFF; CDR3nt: TGTGCCACCAGAAGGCTAGCGGGGAACACCGGGGAGCTGTTTTTT
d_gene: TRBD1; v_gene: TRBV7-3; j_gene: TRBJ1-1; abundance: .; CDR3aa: CASSQTGDTEAFF; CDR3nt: TGTGCCAGCAGCCAGACAGGGGACACTGAAGCTTTCTTT
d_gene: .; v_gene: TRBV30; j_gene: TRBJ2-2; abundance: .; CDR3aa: CAWSVQWGELFF; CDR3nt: TGTGCCTGGAGTGTTCAGTGGGGGGAGCTGTTTTTT